This T cell receptor beta chain was retrieved from a study of blood T cells in healthy people across ages. Study-wide results and caveats: Observed TCR beta diversity per million T cells went down as age went up. This fall followed a roughly linear course with age.

There are a few counts of this clonotype. The antigen is unknown. A second PCR, run for about 7 to 11 cycles, used a sample-barcoded 5' primer plus a J-beta primer mix. Paired-end reads containing CDR3 totaled no fewer than 2.5 million for each sample. In TCRdb, the 5' RACE reads were re-called with MiXCR into one record per CDR3 protein. Among over 600,000 distinct CDR3 sequences, roughly 46% were seen once, and the ten largest hold 15% to 20%. Samples had at least 6.5 million PBMCs isolated from them. The sequenced sample consisted of blood. This receptor was obtained from a man older than 75 in good health.

The chain's CDR3 is CASSQAPLLAKNIQYF. The CDR3 DNA is TGTGCCAGCAGCCAAGCTCCGCTGCTAGCCAAAAACATTCAGTACTTC. This chain uses TRBV3-1 with TRBJ2-4; D remains ambiguous. CDR3 size: 16 residues. V lost 1 base and J 0 bases, leaving 10 bases between the germline ends. CDR1 and CDR2 (germline): LGHDT, YNNKEL (reference sequence).